One T cell receptor beta chain is described in this entry. Its antigen is unknown. The germline gene is not matched at one end of the junction; a read error may be the cause. Then a second PCR, running about 7 to 11 cycles, was carried out with a sample-barcoded 5' primer and a J-beta primer mix. TCRdb re-called the 5' RACE reads with MiXCR, one entry per CDR3 protein. Of hundreds of thousands of distinct CDR3 sequences listed, roughly 60% are singletons. This sample is drawn from a study of blood T cells in healthy people across ages. Findings and caveats of the study: CMV status of donors was unknown, possibly confounding expanded clonotype changes.

Looked up from germline, CDR1 is KGHDR and CDR2 is SFDVKD. The length of the CDR3 is 13 residues. The sequenced sample consisted of blood. The sequence was obtained from a man aged 25 to 45 in good health. The chain carries TRBV24-1 and TRBJ2-3; D possibly uses TRBD1 or TRBD2 (5 bases each). The CDR3 region is CATTTGNTGTQYF. The CDR3 DNA reads as TGTGCCACCACGACGGGAAACACAGGTACGCAGTATTTT.